This T cell receptor (beta chain) was captured by sequencing in a study of glioma-infiltrating T cells after dendritic cell vaccination. In the study overall: Patients had newly diagnosed or recurrent glioblastoma and received dendritic cell vaccines.

Time point meaning: after dendritic cell vaccination, including at tumor progression/relapse. TCRdb's copy holds only in-frame clones and misses some; the assay was immunoSEQ multiplex PCR. This table has over 90,000 clones, around 80% appearing once. The sequences come from blood, collected after dendritic cell vaccination. This clonotype was sampled from a human donor with glioblastoma.

The CDR3 loop is CAWSLGQGPGYTF. As DNA, the CDR3 is TGTGCCTGGAGTTTGGGACAGGGGCCCGGCTACACCTTC. This chain links TRBV30 with TRBJ1-2; 10 bases match TRBD1. The V segment lost 2 bases and the J segment 8 bases; nucleotides outside the gene matches: 5. Per germline, CDR1 GTSNPN and CDR2 SVGIG (reference sequence). This CDR3 region has 13 residues.